The TCR beta chain under discussion was sequenced for a study of T cells in Graves' hyperthyroidism and ophthalmopathy. Study-level background: At initial diagnosis, before any treatment had begun, peripheral blood was obtained.

Per the germline V gene, CDR1 is ENHRY and CDR2 is SYGVKD. The CDR3 covers 12 residues. V was trimmed by 0 bases and J by 8 bases, leaving 5 bases between them. Those patients with uncontrolled infection, other autoimmune disease, pregnancy or lactation were excluded. Diagnoses rested on clinical symptoms, serum thyroxine and TRAb, thyroid ultrasound and orbital computed tomography. Amplification targeted TCR beta CDR3 regions from RNA transcripts. First-round RT-PCR targeting the TCR CDR3 was performed with the HTBI primer set. TCRdb re-called the multiplex PCR reads through MiXCR, storing one row per CDR3 protein. The data hold 200,000 to 250,000 distinct CDR3 sequences, with 15% to 20% observed a single time. This clonotype was recorded at least ten times.

The J gene is TRBJ2-1, the V gene TRBV10-3; D uncertain. Sequencing used blood. This clonotype was sampled from a man aged 50 to 60 with Graves' hyperthyroidism. CDR3 nucleotides: TGTGCCATCAGTGAGTCAAGGTATGAGCAGTTCTTC. This encodes CAISESRYEQFF.